This T cell receptor beta chain appears in the sequencing data of a study of T-cell memory formation after mild COVID-19. One entry per CDR3 protein results from TCRdb running MiXCR on the 5' RACE reads. The sample carries over 45,000 distinct CDR3 sequences, 25% to 35% recorded once. Trimming cost V 4 bases and J 0 bases, with 10 bases left between them. The CDR3 spans 15 residues. Germline V gene lookup returns CDR1 MGHRA and CDR2 YSYEKL. The sample was PBMCs or a T cell subset sorted from them (not recorded which). The receptor's source is a man younger than 30 who had mild COVID-19 (a few samples of this study predate the infection). Cell type and time point are not known. The chain has TRBV4-1 and TRBJ2-4; no clear D. The CDR3 DNA follows: TGCGCCAGCAGCCCCGGTGGGTTAGCCAAAAACATTCAGTACTTC. It codes for CASSPGGLAKNIQYF.